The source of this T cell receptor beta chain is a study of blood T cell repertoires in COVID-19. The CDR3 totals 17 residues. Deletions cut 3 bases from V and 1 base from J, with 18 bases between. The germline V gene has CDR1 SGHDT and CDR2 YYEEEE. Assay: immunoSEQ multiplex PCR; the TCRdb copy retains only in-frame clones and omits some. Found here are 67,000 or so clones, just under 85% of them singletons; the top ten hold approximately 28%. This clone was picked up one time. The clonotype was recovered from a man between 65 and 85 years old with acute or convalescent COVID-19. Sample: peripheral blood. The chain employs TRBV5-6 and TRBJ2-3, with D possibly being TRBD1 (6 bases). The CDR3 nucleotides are TGTGCCAGCAGCTCGCCTGACGGGACATTGGGCACAGATACGCAGTATTTT. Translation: CASSSPDGTLGTDTQYF.